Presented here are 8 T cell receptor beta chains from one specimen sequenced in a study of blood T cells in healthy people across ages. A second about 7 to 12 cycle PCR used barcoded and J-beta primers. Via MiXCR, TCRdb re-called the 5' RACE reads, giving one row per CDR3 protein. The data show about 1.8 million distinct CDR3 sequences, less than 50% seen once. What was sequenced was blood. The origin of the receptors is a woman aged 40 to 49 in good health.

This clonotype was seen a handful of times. DNA for the CDR3: TGTGCCAGCAGCTTACTCCGAGAAAACAATGAGCAGTTCTTC. Translating it yields CASSLLRENNEQFF. The rearrangement joins TRBV7-9 to TRBJ2-1; D gene unclear. Germline-derived CDR1 and CDR2 are SEHNR and FQNEAQ (reference sequence). The CDR3 consists of 14 residues. The V end was cut by 2 bases, the J end by 5 bases, with 10 bases between.

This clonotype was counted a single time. As DNA, the CDR3 is TGTGCCAGCAGCTTGGGGGGTGGCGTGGATAATTCACCCCTCCACTTT. Translated, it gives CASSLGGGVDNSPLHF. The V call is TRBV5-4, the J call TRBJ1-6; D uncertain. The CDR3 is 16 amino acids. Germline values: CDR1 SGHNT, CDR2 YYREEE (reference sequence). Trimming left V 0 bases short and J 5 bases short, with 12 bases between.

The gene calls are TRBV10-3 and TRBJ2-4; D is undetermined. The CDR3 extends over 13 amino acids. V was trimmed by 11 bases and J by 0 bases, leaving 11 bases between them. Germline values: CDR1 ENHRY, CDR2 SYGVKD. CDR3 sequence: CASSELAKNIQYF. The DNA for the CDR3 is TGTGCCTCGAGTGAACTAGCCAAAAACATTCAGTACTTC.

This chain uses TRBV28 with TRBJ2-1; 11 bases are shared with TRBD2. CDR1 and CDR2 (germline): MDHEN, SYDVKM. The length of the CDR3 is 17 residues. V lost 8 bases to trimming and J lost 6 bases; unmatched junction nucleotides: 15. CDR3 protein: CASDRDYSGGALNEQFF. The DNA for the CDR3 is TGTGCCAGCGACCGAGATTATAGCGGGGGGGCCCTCAATGAGCAGTTCTTC. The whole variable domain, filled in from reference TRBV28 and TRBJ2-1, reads DVKVTQSSRYLVKRTGEKVFLECVQDMDHENMFWYRQDPGLGLRLIYFSYDVKMKEKGDIPEGYSVSREKKERFSLILESASTNQTSMYLCASDRDYSGGALNEQFFGPGTRLTVL.

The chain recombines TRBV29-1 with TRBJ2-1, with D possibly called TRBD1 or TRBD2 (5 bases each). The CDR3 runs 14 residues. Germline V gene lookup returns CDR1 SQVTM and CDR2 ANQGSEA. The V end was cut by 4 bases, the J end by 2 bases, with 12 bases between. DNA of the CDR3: TGCAGCGTTGGCCGGGACGGCGCCTACAATGAGCAGTTCTTC. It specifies CSVGRDGAYNEQFF.

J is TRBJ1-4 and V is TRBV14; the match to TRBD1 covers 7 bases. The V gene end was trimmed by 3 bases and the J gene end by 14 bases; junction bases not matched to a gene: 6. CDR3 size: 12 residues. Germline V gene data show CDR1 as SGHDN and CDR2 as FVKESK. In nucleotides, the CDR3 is TGTGCCAGCAGCCACGACAGGGTTCGTCTGTTTTTT. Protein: CASSHDRVRLFF.

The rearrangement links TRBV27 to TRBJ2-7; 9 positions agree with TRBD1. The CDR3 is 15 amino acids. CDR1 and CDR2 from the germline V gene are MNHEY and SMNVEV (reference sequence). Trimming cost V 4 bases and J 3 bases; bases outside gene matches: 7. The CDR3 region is CASSSWTGAVYEQYF. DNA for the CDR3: TGTGCCAGCAGTTCTTGGACAGGGGCAGTCTACGAGCAGTACTTC.

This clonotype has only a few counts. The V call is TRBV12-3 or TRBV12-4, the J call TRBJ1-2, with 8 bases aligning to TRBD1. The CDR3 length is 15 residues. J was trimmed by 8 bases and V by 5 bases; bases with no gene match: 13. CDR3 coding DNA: TGTGCCAGCAGTCCCGGACAGGGAATTCGGGAGGGCTACACCTTC. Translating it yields CASSPGQGIREGYTF.